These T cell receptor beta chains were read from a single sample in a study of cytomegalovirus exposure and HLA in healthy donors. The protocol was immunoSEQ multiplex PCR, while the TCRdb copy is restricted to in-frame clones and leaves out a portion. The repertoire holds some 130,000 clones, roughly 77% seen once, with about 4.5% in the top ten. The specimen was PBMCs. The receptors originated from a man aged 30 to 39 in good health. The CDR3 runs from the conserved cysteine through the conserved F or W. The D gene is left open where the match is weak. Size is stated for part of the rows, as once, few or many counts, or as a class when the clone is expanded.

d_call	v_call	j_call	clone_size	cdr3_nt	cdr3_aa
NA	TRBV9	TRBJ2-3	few	TGTGCCAGCAACCTCAGGGTTTCGACAGATACGCAGTATTTT	CASNLRVSTDTQYF
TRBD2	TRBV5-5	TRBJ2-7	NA	TGTGCCAGCAGCTCACGGGGGGGGCAGGGGCTGGGGGAGCAGTACTTC	CASSSRGGQGLGEQYF
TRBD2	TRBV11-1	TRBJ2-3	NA	TGTGCCAGCAGGCGAAGGGCGGCGGGAGGGCGAGATACGCAGTATTTT	CASRRRAAGGRDTQYF
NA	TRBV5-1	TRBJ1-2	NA	TGCGCCAGCAGCTTGGCTAGTGTCAGTCCTGATGGCTACACCTTC	CASSLASVSPDGYTF
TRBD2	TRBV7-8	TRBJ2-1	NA	TGTGCCAGCAGCTTAGATGGGACTAGCGGCTTCAGCTCCTACAATGAGCAGTTCTTC	CASSLDGTSGFSSYNEQFF
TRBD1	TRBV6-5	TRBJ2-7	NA	TGTGCCAGCAGTCCACCCTGGGACAGGGTCCACGAGCAGTACTTC	CASSPPWDRVHEQYF
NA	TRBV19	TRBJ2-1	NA	TGTGCCAGTAAAGAAAGTGGGGGGTATTACAATGAGCAGTTCTTC	CASKESGGYYNEQFF
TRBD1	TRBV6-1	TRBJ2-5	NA	TGTGCCAGCCTAAGGGACAGACAAGAGACCCAGTACTTC	CASLRDRQETQYF
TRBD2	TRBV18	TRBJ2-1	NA	TGTGCCAGCTCGGGACTAGTCCTCTCCCATGAGCAGTTCTTC	CASSGLVLSHEQFF
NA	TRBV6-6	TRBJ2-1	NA	TGTGCCGCGGGTGGTGAGCAGTTCTTC	CAAGGEQFF
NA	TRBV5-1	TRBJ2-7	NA	TGCGCCAGCAGCCCCGCTCAGGACGAGCAGTACTTC	CASSPAQDEQYF
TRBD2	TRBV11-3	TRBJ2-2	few	TGTGCCAGCAGCCCCCGGCGGGAGGTCCCCGGGGAGCTGTTTTTT	CASSPRREVPGELFF
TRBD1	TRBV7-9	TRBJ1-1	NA	TGTTCCAGCAACCCTCGGGGACAGGGAACTGAAGCTTTCTTT	CSSNPRGQGTEAFF
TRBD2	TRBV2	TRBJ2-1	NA	TGTGCCAGCAGGGGAGGGGTAGCGGGTAGGAATGAGCAGTTCTTC	CASRGGVAGRNEQFF
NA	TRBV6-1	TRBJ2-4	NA	TGTGCCAGCAGTGAAGGTCCAGTCCTAGCCAAAAACATTCAGTACTTC	CASSEGPVLAKNIQYF
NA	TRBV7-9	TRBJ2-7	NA	TGTTCCAGCAGCCTTTCGCCCGGGAGTTCCTCCTACGAGCAGTACTTC	CSSSLSPGSSSYEQYF
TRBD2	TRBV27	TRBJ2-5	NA	TGTGCCAGCAGTTTTAGCGGGAGGGCAGAGACCCAGTACTTC	CASSFSGRAETQYF
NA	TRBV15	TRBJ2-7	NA	TGTGCCACCAGCAGGATAGGAGTCTACGAGCAGTACTTC	CATSRIGVYEQYF
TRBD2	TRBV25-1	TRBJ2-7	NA	TGTGCCAGCAGTGGGGAGCGGGAGGTACACGAGCAGTACTTC	CASSGEREVHEQYF
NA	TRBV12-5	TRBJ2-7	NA	TGTGCTAGTGGCCCACGGAGCGGGCCCGAGCAGTACTTC	CASGPRSGPEQYF
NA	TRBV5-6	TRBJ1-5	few	TGTGCCAGCAGCTTGGGTCGGGGGGGCTCGCCCCAGCATTTT	CASSLGRGGSPQHF
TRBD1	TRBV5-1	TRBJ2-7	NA	TGCGCCAGCAGCGCCGACAGGGGGGACTCCTACGAGCAGTACTTC	CASSADRGDSYEQYF